This TCR beta chain was documented in a study of a mutant IDH1 vaccine in newly diagnosed glioma. Turning to the study itself: Before enrollment, the patients had been treated with radiotherapy alone, temozolomide alone, or both together. Most of them had received both. Study-wide findings and caveats: Pseudoprogression looked unconnected to shifts in top peripheral T cell clonotypes.

Time point reported: week 23, last vaccination. It was 300 ug of mutant IDH1 20-mer peptide that made up each vaccine dose, given with topical imiquimod. Trimming removed 1 base from V and 1 base from J, with 11 bases in between. The CDR3 length is 15 residues. Per germline, CDR1 GTSNPN and CDR2 SVGIG (reference sequence). A word on this clone: Antigen specificity is unknown.

Data came from immunoSEQ multiplex PCR; TCRdb stores just in-frame clones and leaves some out. The table has under 45,000 clones, about 88% seen once. The gene calls are TRBV30 and TRBJ2-1; D is undetermined. Source: PBMCs, taken from a glioma patient whose treatment included an IDH1 peptide vaccine. The TCR comes from a woman younger than 30 with glioma. Some clones in this sample may be carry-over from other donors' samples. The chain's CDR3 is CAWSGAGLSYNEQFF. The CDR3 nucleotides read TGTGCCTGGAGTGGAGCAGGCCTTTCCTACAATGAGCAGTTCTTC.